Following are 28 T cell receptor beta chains from one sample sequenced in a study of blood T cells in healthy people across ages. A second PCR, run for roughly 7 to 11 cycles, used a sample-barcoded 5' primer plus a J-beta primer mix. Using its own MiXCR run on the 5' RACE reads, TCRdb lists one record per CDR3 protein. The table lists around 1.7 million distinct CDR3 sequences, 28% of them singletons, with around 7.7% in the top ten. The sample consisted of blood. These TCRs come from a woman in her 30s in good health.

This CDR3 reads CASRKGALNTGELFF. The CDR3 nucleotides are TGTGCCAGCAGGAAGGGGGCCCTGAACACCGGGGAGCTGTTTTTT. V and J are TRBV2 and TRBJ2-2, with TRBD1 identical over 7 bases. There are 15 residues in the CDR3. Germline CDR1 is SNHLY and CDR2 is FYNNEI. Trimming took 6 bases from V and 1 from J; bases not matched to a gene: 5.

Comment on this clonotype: Sequence at one end of the junction differs from germline and may be a read error. The chain uses TRBV2 and TRBJ2-3; 7 positions match TRBD1. The CDR3 consists of 12 residues. Looked up from germline, CDR1 is SNHLY and CDR2 is FYNNEI. The DNA of the CDR3 is TGTGCCGGCAGGGGGTTCACAGATACGCAGTATTTT. As protein: CAGRGFTDTQYF.

This clonotype was counted only a few times. The chain is built from TRBV12-3 or TRBV12-4 and TRBJ2-1, with 7 bases fitting TRBD2. V lost 6 bases to trimming and J lost 5 bases; unmatched junction nucleotides: 7. The CDR3 runs 14 residues. The CDR3 loop is CASSPGLTDNEQFF. The CDR3 DNA reads TGTGCCAGCAGCCCGGGACTAACAGACAATGAGCAGTTCTTC.

About this clonotype: A single base separates this from a much larger clone, so it may be a read error. The genes are TRBV15 and TRBJ2-4, with D tentatively TRBD2 (5 bases). The DNA end is more similar to TRBJ2-7, so the J call may be wrong. Germline lookup yields CDR1 LNHNV and CDR2 YYDKDF (reference sequence). The CDR3 is 15 amino acids. The CDR3 DNA reads TGTGCCGCCAGCAGCGGACTGTTTGGAACCTACGAGCAGTACTTC. Its translation is CAASSGLFGTYEQYF.

The sample holds a few counts of this clonotype. J is TRBJ1-2 and V is TRBV11-2; 8 bases are a match to TRBD1. This CDR3 region has 15 residues. The V gene's germline CDR1 is SGHAT and CDR2 FQNNGV. The trim removed 1 base at V and 4 bases at J, leaving 5 bases unmatched. The CDR3 DNA reads TGTGCCAGCAGCTTAGTGGACAGGGCGGGCTATGGCTACACCTTC. Its translation is CASSLVDRAGYGYTF.

Many counts were recorded for this clonotype. CDR3 nucleotide sequence: TGCGCCAGCAGCCGGGAGGGACAGGGGGCCTACGAGCAGTACTTC. Amino acids: CASSREGQGAYEQYF. The rearrangement uses TRBV4-1 and TRBJ2-7; 11 positions agree with TRBD1. CDR1 and CDR2 from the germline V gene are MGHRA and YSYEKL. After removal of 4 bases from V and 2 bases from J, the junction contained 4 bases not matched to a gene. The CDR3 contains 15 residues.

V gene TRBV2 combines with J gene TRBJ1-4; D ambiguous. The germline V and J ends were trimmed by 7 bases and 8 bases, with 8 bases remaining between them. The germline V gene has CDR1 SNHLY and CDR2 FYNNEI. CDR3 length: 11 amino acids. In DNA, the CDR3 is TGTGCCAGCAATCGACGGGAAAAACTGTTTTTT. Protein sequence: CASNRREKLFF. Combining the CDR3 with reference TRBV2 and TRBJ1-4 gives the whole variable domain EPEVTQTPSHQVTQMGQEVILRCVPISNHLYFYWYRQILGQKVEFLVSFYNNEISEKSEIFDDQFSVERPDGSNFTLKIRSTKLEDSAMYFCASNRREKLFFGSGTQLSVL.

The V call is TRBV6-6, the J call TRBJ1-1; D might be TRBD1 (6 bases). The germline gives CDR1 MNHNY, CDR2 SVGAGI (reference sequence). The CDR3 loop spans 15 amino acids. V dropped 7 bases and J dropped 4 bases, with 19 bases sitting between them. As DNA, the CDR3 is TGTGCCAGCAACCCAGGGGCAGGGGTGAGCACTGAAGCTTTCTTT. This encodes CASNPGAGVSTEAFF.

The chain uses TRBV7-2 and TRBJ2-1, with TRBD2 matching over 9 bases. Germline V gene sequence: CDR1 SGHTA, CDR2 FQGNSA. The CDR3 consists of 17 residues. Trimming removed 5 bases from V and 7 bases from J; junction bases left unmatched: 15. This CDR3 reads CASSHLMGSGSLNEQFF. In DNA, the CDR3 is TGTGCCAGCAGCCACCTTATGGGTAGCGGGAGTCTTAATGAGCAGTTCTTC.

Remarks on this clonotype: A read error may be the cause here, since a much bigger clone is one base away. The CDR3 loop is CASSPGLGQGYRQYF. The CDR3 DNA reads as TGCGCCAGCAGCCCGGGTCTCGGACAGGGGTATCGGCAGTACTTC. V and J are TRBV5-1 and TRBJ2-4; TRBD1 agrees at 9 bases. Germline assignment: CDR1 SGHRS and CDR2 YFSETQ. With 4 bases clipped from V and 13 bases from J, the junction kept 15 bases outside the gene matches. The CDR3 has 15 residues.

This clonotype was counted many times. This CDR3 reads CSVVAGVLETQYF. The CDR3 DNA sequence: TGCAGTGTTGTAGCGGGAGTACTAGAGACCCAGTACTTC. J is TRBJ2-5 and V is TRBV20-1, with 9 positions matching TRBD2. Germline trimming cut 7 bases from V and 4 bases from J; bases unmatched to any gene: 7. The CDR3 extends over 13 amino acids. Germline values: CDR1 DFQATT, CDR2 SNEGSKA (reference sequence).

V usage is TRBV7-3 and J usage is TRBJ2-5; possibly TRBD1 for D (6 bases). Trimming took off 0 bases at V and 5 bases at J, with 10 bases between the two ends. This CDR3 has 14 residues. The V gene's germline CDR1 is SGHTA and CDR2 FQGTGA. The DNA of the CDR3 is TGTGCCAGCAGCTTAACTGGACAGCATGAGACCCAGTACTTC. Translation: CASSLTGQHETQYF.

The genes are TRBV5-5 and TRBJ1-2; D perhaps matches TRBD1 (6 bases). Germline CDR1 and CDR2: SGHKS and YYEKEE (reference sequence). The CDR3 sequence is 15 residues long. V shed 0 bases and J shed 5 bases, with 14 bases lying between them. The DNA of the CDR3 is TGTGCCAGCAGCTTGGCCAGCGACAGGATGTATGGCTACACCTTC. This codes for CASSLASDRMYGYTF.

The genes are TRBV6-2 or TRBV6-3 and TRBJ1-2, with unresolved D. V shed 10 bases and J shed 4 bases, with 16 bases lying between them. Germline loops: CDR1 MNHEY, CDR2 SVGEGT. CDR3 length equals 13 residues. The CDR3 is CATREQEVYGYTF. CDR3 DNA sequence: TGTGCCACCCGGGAGCAGGAGGTCTATGGCTACACCTTC.

This clonotype was observed many times. V gene TRBV5-5 combines with J gene TRBJ2-7, with TRBD1 matching over 9 bases. Looked up from germline, CDR1 is SGHKS and CDR2 is YYEKEE (reference sequence). The CDR3 loop spans 17 amino acids. V was clipped by 4 bases and J by 1 base; unmatched bases: 12. CDR3: CASSSTGGAGPSYEQYF. The CDR3 nucleotides read TGTGCCAGCAGCAGTACAGGGGGCGCGGGACCTTCCTACGAGCAGTACTTC.

Here the CDR3 reads CASSPAQGNSGYTF. CDR3 sequence (DNA): TGTGCCAGCAGCCCCGCCCAGGGGAATTCTGGCTACACCTTC. This sequence joins TRBV5-5 and TRBJ1-2, with D possibly being TRBD1 (6 bases). CDR3 length: 14 residues. V gave up 4 bases and J gave up 7 bases, with 17 bases separating them. The V gene's germline CDR1 is SGHKS and CDR2 YYEKEE (reference sequence).

The rearrangement joins TRBV10-2 to TRBJ2-1; D may be TRBD2 (6 bases). The better agreement between TRBJ2-7 and the DNA end casts doubt on the J call. Germline lookup yields CDR1 WSHSY and CDR2 SAAADI. The CDR3 spans 13 residues. The CDR3 sequence is CASGDSSYNEQYF. In DNA, the CDR3 is TGCGCCAGCGGGGACTCCTCTTACAATGAGCAGTACTTC.

This clonotype was observed many times. The chain links TRBV9 to TRBJ2-1, with 12 bases aligning to TRBD2. CDR3 length: 19 amino acids. Germline V gene sequence: CDR1 SGDLS, CDR2 YYNGEE. Unmatched junction bases numbered 14, after V lost 4 bases and J lost 3 bases. Here the CDR3 DNA reads TGTGCCAGCAGCCCCCGGGGGGCTAGCGGGGGGGCACTCTACAATGAGCAGTTCTTC. The encoded protein is CASSPRGASGGALYNEQFF.

The genes are TRBV6-5 and TRBJ1-1; D not resolved. This CDR3 is 13 amino acids long. The germline gives CDR1 MNHEY, CDR2 SVGAGI. Trimming pared 10 bases from V and 3 bases from J, leaving 15 bases between. This CDR3 reads CATKSRRDTEAFF. The CDR3 bases are TGTGCCACCAAAAGCCGGCGGGACACTGAAGCTTTCTTT.

This clonotype appeared a few times. The chain couples TRBV7-9 to TRBJ2-1; D is tentatively TRBD1 or TRBD2 (5 bases each). The CDR3 consists of 12 residues. Germline CDR1 reads SEHNR; CDR2 reads FQNEAQ (reference sequence). V shed 5 bases and J shed 8 bases, with 10 bases lying between them. The CDR3, as DNA: TGTGCCAGCAGCAGGGACGTTTATGAGCAGTTCTTC. It encodes CASSRDVYEQFF.

The genes are TRBV20-1 and TRBJ2-2; D is unresolved. V was clipped by 6 bases and J by 5 bases, with 10 bases between them. Germline CDR1 and CDR2: DFQATT and SNEGSKA (reference sequence). This CDR3 comprises 12 residues. CDR3 region: CSASSRTGELFF. The CDR3 region has the DNA TGCAGTGCATCCTCGCGAACCGGGGAGCTGTTTTTT.

Remarks on this clonotype: Sequence at one end of the junction differs from germline and may be a read error. The V and J genes are TRBV3-1 and TRBJ1-1; a possible D gene is TRBD1 (5 bases). Germline CDR1 reads LGHDT; CDR2 reads YNNKEL (reference sequence). The length of the CDR3 is 15 residues. For the CDR3, the DNA is TGTGCCGGCAGCCCCAGCGGGGGTGCAGGGACTGAAGCTTTCTTT. Protein sequence: CAGSPSGGAGTEAFF.

This clonotype was detected only a few times. V usage is TRBV30 and J usage is TRBJ2-1, with D maybe TRBD2 (6 bases). Germline CDR1 and CDR2: GTSNPN and SVGIG (reference sequence). The CDR3 loop spans 14 amino acids. V gave up 5 bases and J gave up 0 bases, with 11 bases separating them. The CDR3 reads CAWHDGGSYNEQFF. In nucleotides, the CDR3 is TGTGCCTGGCACGACGGGGGCTCCTACAATGAGCAGTTCTTC.

The V gene is TRBV20-1, the J gene TRBJ1-2; D remains ambiguous. Germline V lookup: CDR1 DFQATT, CDR2 SNEGSKA (reference sequence). The length of the CDR3 is 13 residues. CDR3: CSTRVRPRYGYTF. In DNA form, the CDR3 reads TGCAGCACAAGGGTGAGGCCACGGTATGGCTACACCTTC.

The genes are TRBV20-1 and TRBJ2-1, with TRBD1 as a possible D gene (5 bases). The V end was cut by 5 bases, the J end by 7 bases, with 12 bases between. Germline values: CDR1 DFQATT, CDR2 SNEGSKA (reference sequence). The CDR3 runs to 12 residues. As DNA, the CDR3 is TGCAGTGCTTTGGACACGGTGAATGAGCAGTTCTTC. Its protein product is CSALDTVNEQFF.

A few counts support this clonotype. Mismatch with germline at one junction end may stem from a read error. J is TRBJ1-5 and V is TRBV27; 9 bases agree with TRBD1. Germline CDR1 and CDR2: MNHEY and SMNVEV (reference sequence). The CDR3 is 15 amino acids. This chain's CDR3 is CASSPRDRADQPQHF. The DNA of the CDR3 is TGCGCCAGCAGTCCCCGGGACAGGGCGGATCAGCCCCAGCATTTT.

This clonotype was detected many times. The chain has TRBV29-1 and TRBJ2-1; D ambiguous. The CDR3 length is 14 residues. CDR1 and CDR2 from the germline V gene are SQVTM and ANQGSEA. The germline V and J ends were trimmed by 1 base and 6 bases, with 13 bases remaining between them. This CDR3 is CSVEAGPLGNEQFF. CDR3 DNA: TGCAGCGTTGAAGCGGGTCCCCTAGGCAATGAGCAGTTCTTC.

Ten or more counts support this clonotype. The chain links TRBV28 to TRBJ2-1; D uncertain. CDR1 is MDHEN, CDR2 SYDVKM, per germline. V dropped 2 bases and J dropped 12 bases, with 11 bases sitting between them. This CDR3 spans 12 amino acids. CDR3 loop: CASSLELGRQFF. CDR3 nucleotide sequence: TGTGCCAGCAGTTTAGAGCTGGGTAGGCAGTTCTTC. Drawing the rest from reference TRBV28 and TRBJ2-1, the complete variable domain is DVKVTQSSRYLVKRTGEKVFLECVQDMDHENMFWYRQDPGLGLRLIYFSYDVKMKEKGDIPEGYSVSREKKERFSLILESASTNQTSMYLCASSLELGRQFFGPGTRLTVL.